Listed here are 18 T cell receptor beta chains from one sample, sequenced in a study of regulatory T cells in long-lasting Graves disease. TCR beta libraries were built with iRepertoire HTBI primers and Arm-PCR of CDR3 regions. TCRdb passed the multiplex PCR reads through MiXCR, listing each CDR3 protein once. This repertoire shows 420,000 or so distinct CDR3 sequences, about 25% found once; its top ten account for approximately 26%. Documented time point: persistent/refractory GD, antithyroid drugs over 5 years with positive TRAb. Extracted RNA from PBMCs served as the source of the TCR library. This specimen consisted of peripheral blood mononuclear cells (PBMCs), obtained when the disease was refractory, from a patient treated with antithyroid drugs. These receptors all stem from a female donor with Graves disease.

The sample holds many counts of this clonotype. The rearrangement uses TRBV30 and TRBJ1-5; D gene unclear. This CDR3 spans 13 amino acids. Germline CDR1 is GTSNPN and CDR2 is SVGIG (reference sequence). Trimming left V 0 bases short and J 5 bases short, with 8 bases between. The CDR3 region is CAWSVGRDQPQHF. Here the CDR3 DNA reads TGTGCCTGGAGTGTCGGGAGGGATCAGCCCCAGCATTTT.

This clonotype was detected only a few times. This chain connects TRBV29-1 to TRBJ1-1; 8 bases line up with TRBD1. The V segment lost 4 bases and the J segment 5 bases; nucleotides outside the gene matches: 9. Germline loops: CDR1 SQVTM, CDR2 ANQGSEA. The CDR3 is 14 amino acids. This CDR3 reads CSVGYRGSRTEAFF. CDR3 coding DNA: TGCAGCGTTGGTTACAGGGGGTCACGAACTGAAGCTTTCTTT.

CDR3: CASSFPGGLYEQYF. The CDR3 nucleotides are TGTGCCAGCAGCTTCCCGGGTGGCCTCTACGAGCAGTACTTC. The chain uses TRBV7-2 and TRBJ2-7; D uncertain. CDR1 SGHTA and CDR2 FQGNSA come from the germline V gene. This CDR3 region has 14 residues. The V and J ends lost 3 bases and 3 bases respectively, with 12 bases between them.

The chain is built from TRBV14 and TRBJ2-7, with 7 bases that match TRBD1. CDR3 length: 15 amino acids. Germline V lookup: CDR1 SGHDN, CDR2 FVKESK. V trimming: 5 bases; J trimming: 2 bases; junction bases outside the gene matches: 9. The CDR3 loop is CASSSHERGPYEQYF. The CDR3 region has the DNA TGTGCCAGCAGCTCTCACGAAAGGGGGCCCTACGAGCAGTACTTC.

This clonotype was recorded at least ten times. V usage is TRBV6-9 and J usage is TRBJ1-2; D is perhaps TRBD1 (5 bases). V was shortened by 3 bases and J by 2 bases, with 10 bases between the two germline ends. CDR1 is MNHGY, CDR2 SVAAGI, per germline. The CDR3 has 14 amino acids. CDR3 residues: CASSYRDSNYGYTF. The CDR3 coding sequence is TGTGCCAGCAGTTACCGGGACTCCAACTATGGCTACACCTTC.

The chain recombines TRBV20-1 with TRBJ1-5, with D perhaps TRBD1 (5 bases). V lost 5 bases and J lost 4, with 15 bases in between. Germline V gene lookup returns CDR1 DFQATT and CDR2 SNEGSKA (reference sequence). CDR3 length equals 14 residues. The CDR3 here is CSARGQQLNQPQHF. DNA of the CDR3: TGCAGTGCTCGAGGACAACAACTAAATCAGCCCCAGCATTTT.

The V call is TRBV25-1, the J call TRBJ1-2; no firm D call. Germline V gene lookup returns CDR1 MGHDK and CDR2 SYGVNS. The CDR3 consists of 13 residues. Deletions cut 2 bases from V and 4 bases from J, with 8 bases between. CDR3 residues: CASSEQQLYGYTF. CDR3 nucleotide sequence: TGTGCCAGCAGTGAACAACAGCTCTATGGCTACACCTTC.

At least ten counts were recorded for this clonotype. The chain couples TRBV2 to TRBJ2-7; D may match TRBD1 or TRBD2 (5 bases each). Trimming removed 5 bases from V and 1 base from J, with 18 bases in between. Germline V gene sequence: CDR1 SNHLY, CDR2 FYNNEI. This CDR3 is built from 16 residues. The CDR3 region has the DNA TGTGCCAGCAGTTCTGAGCGGTGGGACCAGTCCTACGAGCAGTACTTC. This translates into CASSSERWDQSYEQYF.

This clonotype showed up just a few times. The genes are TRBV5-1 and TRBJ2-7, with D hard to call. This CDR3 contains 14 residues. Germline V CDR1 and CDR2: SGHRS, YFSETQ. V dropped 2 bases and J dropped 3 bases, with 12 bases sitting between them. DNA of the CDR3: TGCGCCAGCAGCTTTGGTAGAATGGGCTACGAGCAGTACTTC. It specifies CASSFGRMGYEQYF.

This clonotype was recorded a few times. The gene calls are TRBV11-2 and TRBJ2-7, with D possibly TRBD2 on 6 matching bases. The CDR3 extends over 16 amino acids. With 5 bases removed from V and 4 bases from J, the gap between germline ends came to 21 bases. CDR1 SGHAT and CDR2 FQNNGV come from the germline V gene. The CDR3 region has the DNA TGTGCCAGCAGCCCATCCGGATCAGGCGGGGAATACGAGCAGTACTTC. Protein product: CASSPSGSGGEYEQYF.

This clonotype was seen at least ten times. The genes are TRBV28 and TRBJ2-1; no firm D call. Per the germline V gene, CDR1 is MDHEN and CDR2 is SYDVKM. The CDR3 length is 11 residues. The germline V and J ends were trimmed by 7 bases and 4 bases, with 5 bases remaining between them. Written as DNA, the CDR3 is TGTGCCAGCACAGAATACAATGAGCAGTTCTTC. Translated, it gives CASTEYNEQFF.

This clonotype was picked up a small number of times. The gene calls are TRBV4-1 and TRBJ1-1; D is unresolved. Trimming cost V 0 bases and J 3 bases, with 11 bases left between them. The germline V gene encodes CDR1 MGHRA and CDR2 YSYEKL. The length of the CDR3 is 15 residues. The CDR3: CASSQETFSDTEAFF. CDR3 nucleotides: TGCGCCAGCAGCCAAGAGACCTTCTCCGACACTGAAGCTTTCTTT.

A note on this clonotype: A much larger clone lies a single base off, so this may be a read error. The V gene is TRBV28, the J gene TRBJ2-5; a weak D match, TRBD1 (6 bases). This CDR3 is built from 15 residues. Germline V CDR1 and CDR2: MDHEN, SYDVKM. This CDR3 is CASSLGALIQETQCF. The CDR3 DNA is TGTGCCAGCAGTTTGGGGGCCCTAATTCAAGAGACCCAGTGCTTC.

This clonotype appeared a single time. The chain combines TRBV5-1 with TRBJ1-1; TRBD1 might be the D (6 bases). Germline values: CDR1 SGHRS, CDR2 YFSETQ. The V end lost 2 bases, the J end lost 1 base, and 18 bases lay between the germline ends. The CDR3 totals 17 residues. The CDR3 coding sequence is TGCGCCAGCAGCTTTGGGCCGATCGACAGGACGAACACTGAAGCTTTCTTT. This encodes CASSFGPIDRTNTEAFF.

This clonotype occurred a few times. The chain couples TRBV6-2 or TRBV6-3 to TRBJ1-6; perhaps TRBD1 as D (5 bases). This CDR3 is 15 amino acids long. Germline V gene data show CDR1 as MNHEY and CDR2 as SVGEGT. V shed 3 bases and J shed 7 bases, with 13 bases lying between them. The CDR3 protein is CASSYSTQGNSPLHF. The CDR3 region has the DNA TGTGCCAGCAGTTATTCTACGCAGGGCAATTCACCCCTCCACTTT.

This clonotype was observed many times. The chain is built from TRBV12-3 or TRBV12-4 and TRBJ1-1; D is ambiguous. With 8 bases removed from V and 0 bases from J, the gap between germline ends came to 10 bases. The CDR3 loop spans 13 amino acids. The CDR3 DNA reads TGTGCCAGCGGACTGACCGTGAACACTGAAGCTTTCTTT. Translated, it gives CASGLTVNTEAFF.

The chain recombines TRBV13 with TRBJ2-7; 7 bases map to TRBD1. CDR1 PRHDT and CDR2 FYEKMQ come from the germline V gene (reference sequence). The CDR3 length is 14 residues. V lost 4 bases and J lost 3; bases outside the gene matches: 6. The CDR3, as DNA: TGTGCCAGCAGCTCGGGACAGAGGAACTACGAGCAGTACTTC. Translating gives CASSSGQRNYEQYF.

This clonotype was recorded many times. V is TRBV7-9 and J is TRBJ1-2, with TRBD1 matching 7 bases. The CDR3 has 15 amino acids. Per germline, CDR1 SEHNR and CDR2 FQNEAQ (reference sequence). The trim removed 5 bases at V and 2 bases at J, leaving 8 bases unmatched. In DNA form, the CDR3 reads TGTGCCAGCAGCCCAGCGACAGGGCCCAACTATGGCTACACCTTC. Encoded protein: CASSPATGPNYGYTF.